The T cell receptor beta chain described here comes from a study of T cell responses to AZD1222 COVID-19 vaccine. Study results and limitations: Possibly, clonal diversity was underestimated; donors were largely white British and included more females. Recipients of two AZD1222 doses showed rising Spike-specific TCR breadth and depth. Across the whole spike, CD4 TCRs peaked at regions 160-218 and 743-854.

As concerns this clone: The antigen remains unidentified.

This CDR3 contains 15 residues. V lost 0 bases and J lost 4; bases outside the gene matches: 6. Looked up from germline, CDR1 is SGHRS and CDR2 is YFSETQ. TCRdb's table, derived via immunoSEQ multiplex PCR, lists solely in-frame clones and lacks some. The sample has approximately 110,000 clones, around 87% seen once. Sample: peripheral blood, taken 28 days after the second AZD1222 dose. This TCR derives from an adult who received the AZD1222 COVID-19 vaccine. This chain joins TRBV5-1 and TRBJ2-5, with TRBD2 matching 7 bases. In nucleotides, the CDR3 is TGCGCCAGCAGCTTGGTGGGCACTAGCGCAGAGACCCAGTACTTC. Translated: CASSLVGTSAETQYF.